This is a list of T cell receptor beta chains from one sample in a study of cytomegalovirus exposure and HLA in healthy donors. The table came from immunoSEQ multiplex PCR; TCRdb's copy has only in-frame clones and leaves some out. The sample has about 130,000 clones, 85% seen once. The source material was PBMCs. Every receptor here comes from a woman in her twenties or thirties in good health and CMV-seropositive. The conserved cysteine and the conserved F or W are not part of the CDR3 here. The order of the fields is CDR3 length, J gene, V gene, CDR3 protein.

11,TRBJ1-4,TRBV7-9,ASSLAAAEKLF
13,TRBJ1-3,TRBV18,ASSPGTGSGNTIY
11,TRBJ1-5,TRBV9,ASSVREGWPQH
14,TRBJ2-5,TRBV7-2,ASRRSSGSVQETQY
13,TRBJ1-2,TRBV27,ASSLSRTGTYGYT
9,TRBJ2-7,TRBV18,ASSRTYEQY
12,TRBJ1-1,TRBV6-1,ASSEEGANTEAF
12,TRBJ1-5,TRBV30,AWGGQGMTQPQH
12,TRBJ1-6,TRBV6-5,ASGEGSYNSPLH
11,TRBJ2-1,TRBV7-9,ASRPAAANEQF
12,TRBJ2-7,TRBV6-1,ASRKGGQFYEQY
9,TRBJ2-2,TRBV6-5,ASSYHGELF
14,TRBJ2-1,TRBV4-1,ASSQFGGAMGGEQF
13,TRBJ2-5,TRBV5-1,ASSLARQGEETQY
12,TRBJ1-1,TRBV18,ASSPTEKNTEAF
13,TRBJ1-3,TRBV29-1,SASLMRGGGNTIY
13,TRBJ1-2,TRBV5-4,ASSIYDRTLHGYT
11,TRBJ1-1,TRBV5-1,ASAYGGNTEAF
15,TRBJ2-6,TRBV30,ACKPGQGEPGANVLT
14,TRBJ1-3,TRBV5-1,ASSLGTGYSGNTIY
12,TRBJ2-5,TRBV5-1,ASSLGLAIETRY
12,TRBJ2-7,TRBV28,ASSSKREPYEQY
12,TRBJ2-3,TRBV28,ASIPNSGLDTQY
13,TRBJ2-1,TRBV28,ASSNRGGVLNEQF
12,TRBJ1-6,TRBV7-9,SSSVQGGNSPLH
12,TRBJ2-5,TRBV7-9,ASSPGPGGETQY
12,TRBJ2-5,TRBV5-1,ASSLAGAQETQY
14,TRBJ2-4,TRBV4-1,ASSQDRRQTKNIQY
11,TRBJ2-5,TRBV2,ASRRGGLETQY